This T cell receptor (beta chain) derives from a study of T cell clonality in common variable immunodeficiency. Whole-study results and caveats: What drives increased CVID clonality needs T cell subpopulation sequencing. Common variable immunodeficiency TCR beta sequences reportedly had fewer deletions and N-nucleotide insertions. Patient heterogeneity in the CVID cohort limited correlations between repertoire features and clinical complications. Shared TCRbeta clones were fewer between CVID subjects than controls.

This clone has at least ten counts. Its antigen is still unknown. Sequencing ends 3 residues short of the CDR3 end; the germline J gene provides the rest. J lost 0 bases, V lost 2 bases, and 3 bases had no gene match. The length of the CDR3 is 14 residues. From germline, CDR1 is DFQATT and CDR2 SNEGSKA (reference sequence). Clones were sequenced by immunoSEQ multiplex PCR, and TCRdb holds only the in-frame ones, with some missing. This sample has around 40,000 clones, each found more than once. This sequence was found in a person aged 18 to 70 in good health. Sequences were obtained from peripheral blood mononuclear cells. The chain combines TRBV20-1 with TRBJ2-7; TRBD1 agrees at 8 bases. CDR3 DNA, as far as it was read: TGCAGTGCTAGACAGGGGGCGGGCTCCTACGAG. This sequence encodes CSARQGAGSYE. The entire CDR3 reads CSARQGAGSYEQYF.